This T cell receptor (beta chain) was obtained from a study of shared clonotypes between healthy human individuals. At the level of the study: A couple of women and a few men aged 18 to 49 served as donors. Each donor had three CD4 naive, three CD4 memory, two CD8 naive and one CD8 memory plate.

On this clone itself: Its antigen is not known.

Clones were sequenced by immunoSEQ multiplex PCR, and TCRdb holds only the in-frame ones, with some missing. The data hold 2 million to 2.5 million clones, with less than 95% observed a single time. The investigators split CD4+ cells into a CD45RA+ naive subset and a CD45RA-negative memory subset. Trimming cost V 0 bases and J 4 bases, with 13 bases left between them. CDR1 is GTSNPN, CDR2 SVGIG, per germline (reference sequence). The CDR3 runs to 15 residues. Study-wide points: Incomplete sequencing of sorted subsets was indicated by rarefaction despite large depth.

This clonotype was sampled from a man aged 18-30 years in good health. Some clones in this sample may be carry-over from other donors' samples. The chain links TRBV30 to TRBJ1-5; D uncertain. Input material: naive CD4+ T cells from PBMCs. Noted subset: CD45RA+ positively selected. The CDR3 coding sequence is TGTGCCTGGAGTGTAGGGTCTTCCACAAATCAGCCCCAGCATTTT. This sequence encodes CAWSVGSSTNQPQHF.